Listed here are 13 T cell receptor beta chains from one sample, sequenced in a study of graft-versus-host responses after intestinal transplantation. Method: immunoSEQ multiplex PCR; TCRdb's copy keeps in-frame clones and lacks some. Among more than 15,000 clones listed, under 85% were seen once. Investigators treated the graft tissue so that it released intraepithelial and lamina propria lymphocytes. Sequencing was performed on ileum tissue, taken almost 470 days after intestinal transplant. The source is a human patient who received an intestinal transplant, so some T cells may come from the graft donor.

The chain combines TRBV9 with TRBJ2-3; no firm D call. This CDR3 has 13 residues. The germline V gene has CDR1 SGDLS and CDR2 YYNGEE. V lost 4 bases to trimming and J lost 2 bases, with 8 bases between them. The chain's CDR3 is CASSSDLTDTQYF. CDR3 DNA sequence: TGTGCCAGCAGCTCAGACCTCACAGATACGCAGTATTTT.

The rearrangement joins TRBV6-5 to TRBJ1-2, with D perhaps matching TRBD1 (5 bases). The CDR3 runs 13 residues. Between the trimmed V and J ends, which lost 6 bases and 5 bases, there was a span of 13 bases. Germline loops: CDR1 MNHEY, CDR2 SVGAGI. CDR3 in DNA: TGTGCCAGCAGACCCCGAGAGGGGTATGGCTACACCTTC. Translating gives CASRPREGYGYTF.

In regard to this clone: Relative to the germline gene, one junction end is altered; a read error may explain this. V and J are TRBV7-7 and TRBJ1-1; 7 nucleotides agree with TRBD1. The germline V gene has CDR1 SSHAT and CDR2 FNYEAQ (reference sequence). The CDR3 has 13 residues. This CDR3 reads CASSLTQGAEAFF. The CDR3 DNA reads TGTGCTAGCAGCTTAACCCAGGGGGCTGAAGCTTTCTTT.

The chain uses TRBV11-3 and TRBJ1-1, with 9 bases lining up with TRBD1. Unmatched junction bases numbered 4, after V lost 3 bases and J lost 5 bases. This CDR3 region has 14 residues. In germline, CDR1 is SGHNT, CDR2 YENEEA. CDR3 sequence: CASSFSGQGTEAFF. The CDR3 DNA reads TGTGCCAGCAGCTTTTCGGGACAGGGAACTGAAGCTTTCTTT. The full variable domain, rest sourced from reference TRBV11-3 and TRBJ1-1, is EAGVVQSPRYKIIEKKQPVAFWCNPISGHNTLYWYLQNLGQGPELLIRYENEEAVDDSQLPKDRFSAERLKGVDSTLKIQPAELGDSAVYLCASSFSGQGTEAFFGQGTRLTVV.

The chain recombines TRBV5-1 with TRBJ2-6; no reliable D call. V dropped 0 bases and J dropped 4 bases, with 5 bases sitting between them. Germline values: CDR1 SGHRS, CDR2 YFSETQ. The CDR3 is 14 residues long. The CDR3 spells CASSLAGGANVLTF. The CDR3 nucleotides are TGCGCCAGCAGCTTGGCCGGGGGGGCCAACGTCCTGACTTTC.

The V call is TRBV27, the J call TRBJ2-5; D uncertain. CDR1 and CDR2 from the germline V gene are MNHEY and SMNVEV (reference sequence). The V and J ends lost 3 bases and 5 bases respectively, with 13 bases between them. The CDR3 loop spans 14 amino acids. The CDR3 is CASSFDGRWETQYF. CDR3 coding DNA: TGTGCCAGCAGTTTTGATGGAAGGTGGGAGACCCAGTACTTC.

The rearrangement links TRBV6-5 to TRBJ1-2; D remains ambiguous. The CDR3 contains 16 residues. V was cut by 4 bases and J by 2 bases, with 17 bases left in between. Germline V lookup: CDR1 MNHEY, CDR2 SVGAGI. The CDR3 bases are TGTGCCAGCAGTTGGTCAGGCGAAAAATCAAACTATGGCTACACCTTC. This codes for CASSWSGEKSNYGYTF.

This clone has only a few counts. DNA of the CDR3: TGTGCCAGCAGCCCGGACAGGGGCCCCACCTACGAGCAGTACTTC. It yields the protein CASSPDRGPTYEQYF. V and J are TRBV5-4 and TRBJ2-7, with 9 bases matching TRBD1. The CDR3 is 15 residues long. CDR1 is SGHNT and CDR2 is YYREEE in the germline V gene (reference sequence). Trimming at V came to 4 bases and at J to 2 bases, leaving 7 bases not matched to a gene.

On this clone: The sample has other DNA sequences that encode this CDR3 too. The chain employs TRBV6-1 and TRBJ2-3; 10 bases agree with TRBD2. Germline V gene sequence: CDR1 MNHNS, CDR2 SASEGT. The CDR3 is 15 residues long. The junction had 6 bases not matched to a gene; V was cut back by 4 bases and J by 5 bases. CDR3 sequence reads: CASSVGSGGVDTQYF. The DNA for the CDR3 is TGTGCCAGCAGTGTAGGGAGCGGGGGGGTAGATACGCAGTATTTT.

The rearrangement links TRBV6-4 to TRBJ2-7; 12 nucleotides match TRBD1. Unmatched junction bases numbered 10, after V lost 4 bases and J lost 6 bases. Germline values: CDR1 MRHNA, CDR2 SNTAGT. This CDR3 has 16 residues. The CDR3 DNA follows: TGTGCCAGCAGTGGAATACCGGGACAGGGGGCGTCCGAGCAGTACTTC. This encodes CASSGIPGQGASEQYF.

With respect to this clone: One end of the junction is discordant with germline, which a read error may explain. The rearrangement uses TRBV10-3 and TRBJ1-5; tentative D call: TRBD1 (5 bases). Germline-derived CDR1 and CDR2 are ENHRY and SYGVKD. This CDR3 region has 16 residues. CDR3 region: CASSEARGRQYQPQHF. CDR3 nucleotides: TGTGCCAGCAGTGAGGCGAGGGGAAGACAGTATCAGCCCCAGCATTTT.

The chain combines TRBV18 with TRBJ2-5; 7 positions match TRBD1. The better agreement between TRBJ2-7 and the DNA end casts doubt on the J call. The CDR3 length is 13 residues. CDR1 KGHSH and CDR2 LQKENI come from the germline V gene. The CDR3 protein is CASSLGQTYEQYF. CDR3 coding DNA: TGTGCCAGCTCACTGGGACAGACCTACGAGCAGTACTTC.

The chain has TRBV2 and TRBJ1-4; a weak D match, TRBD1 (6 bases). Trimming took 5 bases from V and 3 from J, leaving 10 bases between them. Germline CDR1 reads SNHLY; CDR2 reads FYNNEI. This CDR3 is 14 amino acids long. CDR3 bases: TGTGCCAGCAGTCCCAGGGGAGCTAATGAAAAACTGTTTTTT. It yields the protein CASSPRGANEKLFF.